The 8 T cell receptor beta chains given below trace back to one sample, sequenced in a study of a mutant IDH1 vaccine in newly diagnosed glioma (dated by TCRdb to 2020 to 2022). This sample's time point label indicates: week 23, last vaccination. A 20-mer mutant IDH1 peptide at 300 micrograms in Montanide made up each vaccine dose, which was injected subcutaneously together with topical imiquimod. These receptors have no identified antigens. The library was generated by the immunoSEQ multiplex PCR assay. TCRdb retrieved this table from immuneACCESS and kept in-frame rearrangements only. Not all clones are present; in checked studies, unresolved V genes account for under half, and no reason is known for the remainder. In all, the sample holds roughly 60,000 clones, and more than 75% of those were seen once. About 4.1% of the sample goes to the ten largest clones. This specimen was PBMCs, taken from a glioma patient whose treatment included an IDH1 peptide vaccine. The source is a man aged 25-45 years with glioma.

This clone was seen just once. The chain employs TRBV5-1 and TRBJ1-1; D is ambiguous. V lost 0 bases and J 5 bases, leaving 8 bases between the germline ends. The CDR3 is 13 amino acids. Per the germline V gene, CDR1 is SGHRS and CDR2 is YFSETQ. The DNA for the CDR3 is TGCGCCAGCAGCTTGGAGGTAGGAACTGAAGCTTTCTTT. It encodes CASSLEVGTEAFF.

Here the CDR3 reads CASSWDPRRDYGYTF. Written as DNA, the CDR3 is TGTGCCAGCAGTTGGGACCCTCGGAGGGACTATGGCTACACCTTC. V usage is TRBV11-2 and J usage is TRBJ1-2, with D possibly matching TRBD1 (5 bases). In germline, CDR1 is SGHAT, CDR2 FQNNGV. The germline V and J ends were trimmed by 6 bases and 3 bases, with 17 bases remaining between them. There are 15 residues in the CDR3.

This CDR3 reads CASRNRGEGGTIYF. For the CDR3, the DNA is TGTGCCAGCAGGAACCGGGGCGAGGGTGGCACCATATATTTT. The J gene is TRBJ1-3, the V gene TRBV6-5, with D possibly TRBD1 on 5 matching bases. The CDR3 spans 14 residues. CDR1 is MNHEY and CDR2 is SVGAGI in the germline V gene. V was trimmed by 6 bases and J by 9 bases, leaving 18 bases between them.

The V call is TRBV15, the J call TRBJ2-5; weak D call: TRBD1 (6 bases). Germline values: CDR1 LNHNV, CDR2 YYDKDF (reference sequence). The length of the CDR3 is 15 residues. The germline V and J ends were trimmed by 5 bases and 5 bases, with 18 bases remaining between them. The chain's CDR3 is CATSHKQGFWETQYF. CDR3 in DNA: TGTGCCACCAGCCACAAACAGGGTTTCTGGGAGACCCAGTACTTC.

This clone was recorded a few times. This sequence joins TRBV9 and TRBJ1-1, with a possible D match to TRBD1 (5 bases). Germline V gene sequence: CDR1 SGDLS, CDR2 YYNGEE. The V gene lost 0 bases and the J gene lost 4 bases, with 13 bases spanning the gap. CDR3 length: 15 amino acids. The CDR3 loop reads CASSVVGGTGTEAFF. CDR3 bases: TGTGCCAGCAGCGTAGTTGGAGGGACCGGCACTGAAGCTTTCTTT.

On this clone itself: Other DNA sequences in the sample encode the same CDR3. The chain recombines TRBV18 with TRBJ1-1; D remains ambiguous. Germline values: CDR1 KGHSH, CDR2 LQKENI. Trimming took 6 bases from V and 0 from J, leaving 14 bases between them. The CDR3 runs 15 residues. CDR3 DNA: TGTGCCAGCTCCCCCCCAACCAGCATGAACACTGAAGCTTTCTTT. Translated: CASSPPTSMNTEAFF.

CDR3 residues: CASSPDSETIGNTIYF. CDR3 nucleotide sequence: TGCGCCAGCAGCCCTGACAGCGAAACCATTGGAAACACCATATATTTT. The genes are TRBV5-1 and TRBJ1-3, with a possible D match to TRBD1 (5 bases). CDR3 length: 16 residues. Germline CDR1 reads SGHRS; CDR2 reads YFSETQ. Trimming took 4 bases from V and 3 from J, leaving 17 bases between them.

The V and J genes are TRBV10-3 and TRBJ2-4; D possibly uses TRBD1 or TRBD2 (5 bases each). CDR3 size: 16 residues. CDR1 and CDR2 (germline): ENHRY, SYGVKD. V lost 3 bases and J 0 bases, leaving 12 bases between the germline ends. The CDR3 spells CAISDPPGTAKNIQYF. CDR3 nucleotide sequence: TGTGCCATCAGTGACCCACCAGGGACAGCCAAAAACATTCAGTACTTC.